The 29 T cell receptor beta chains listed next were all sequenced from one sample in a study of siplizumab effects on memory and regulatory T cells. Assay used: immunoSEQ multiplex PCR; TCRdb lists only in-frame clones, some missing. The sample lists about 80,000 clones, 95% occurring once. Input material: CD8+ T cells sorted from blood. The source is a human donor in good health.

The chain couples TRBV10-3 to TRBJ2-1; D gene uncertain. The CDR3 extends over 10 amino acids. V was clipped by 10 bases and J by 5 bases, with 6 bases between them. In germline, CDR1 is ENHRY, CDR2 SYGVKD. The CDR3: CATPDNEQFF. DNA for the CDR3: TGTGCCACGCCGGACAATGAGCAGTTCTTC.

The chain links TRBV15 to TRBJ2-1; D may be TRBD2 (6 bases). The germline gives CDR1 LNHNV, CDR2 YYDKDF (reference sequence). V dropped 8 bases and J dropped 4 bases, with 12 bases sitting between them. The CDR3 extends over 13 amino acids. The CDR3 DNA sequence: TGTGCCACCGGGGACCGGGGGTACAATGAGCAGTTCTTC. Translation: CATGDRGYNEQFF.

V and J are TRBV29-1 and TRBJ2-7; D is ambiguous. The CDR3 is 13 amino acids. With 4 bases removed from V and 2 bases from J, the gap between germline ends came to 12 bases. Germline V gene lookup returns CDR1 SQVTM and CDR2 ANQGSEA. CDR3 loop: CSVVLFTTYEQYF. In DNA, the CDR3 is TGCAGCGTTGTCTTGTTCACTACCTACGAGCAGTACTTC.

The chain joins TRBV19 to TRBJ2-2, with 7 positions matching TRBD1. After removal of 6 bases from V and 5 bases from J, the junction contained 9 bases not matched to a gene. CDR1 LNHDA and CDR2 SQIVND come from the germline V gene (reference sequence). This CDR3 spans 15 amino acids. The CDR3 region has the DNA TGTGCCAGTAGCTTGAGACAGGGATCGACCGGGGAGCTGTTTTTT. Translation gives CASSLRQGSTGELFF.

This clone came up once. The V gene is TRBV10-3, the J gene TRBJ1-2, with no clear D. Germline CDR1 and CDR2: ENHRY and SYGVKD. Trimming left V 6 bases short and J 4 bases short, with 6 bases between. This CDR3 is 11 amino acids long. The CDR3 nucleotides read TGTGCCATCAGGGGGTCCTATGGCTACACCTTC. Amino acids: CAIRGSYGYTF.

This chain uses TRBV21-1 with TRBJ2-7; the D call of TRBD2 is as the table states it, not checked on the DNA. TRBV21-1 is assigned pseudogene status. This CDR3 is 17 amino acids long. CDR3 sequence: CASSKIRLAGGGYEQYF. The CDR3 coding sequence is TGTGCCAGCAGCAAAATTAGACTAGCGGGAGGGGGTTACGAGCAGTACTTC.

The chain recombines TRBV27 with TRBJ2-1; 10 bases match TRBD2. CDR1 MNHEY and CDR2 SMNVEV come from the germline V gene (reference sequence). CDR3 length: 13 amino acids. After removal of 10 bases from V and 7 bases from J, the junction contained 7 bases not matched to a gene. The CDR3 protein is CATSGLARNEQFF. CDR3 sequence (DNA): TGTGCCACCTCGGGACTAGCGAGGAATGAGCAGTTCTTC.

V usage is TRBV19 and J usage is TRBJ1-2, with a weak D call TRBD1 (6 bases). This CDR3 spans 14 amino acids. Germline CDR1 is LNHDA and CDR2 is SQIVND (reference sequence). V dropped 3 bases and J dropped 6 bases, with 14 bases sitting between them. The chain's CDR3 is CASSISQGLDGYTF. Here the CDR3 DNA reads TGTGCCAGTAGTATTTCGCAGGGGTTGGATGGCTACACCTTC.

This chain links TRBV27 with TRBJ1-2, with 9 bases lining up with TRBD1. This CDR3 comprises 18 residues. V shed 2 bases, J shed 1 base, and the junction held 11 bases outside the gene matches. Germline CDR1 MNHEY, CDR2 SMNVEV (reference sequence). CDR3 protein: CASSLTPLTGGRNYGYTF. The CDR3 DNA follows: TGTGCCAGCAGTTTAACCCCCCTGACAGGGGGACGTAACTATGGCTACACCTTC.

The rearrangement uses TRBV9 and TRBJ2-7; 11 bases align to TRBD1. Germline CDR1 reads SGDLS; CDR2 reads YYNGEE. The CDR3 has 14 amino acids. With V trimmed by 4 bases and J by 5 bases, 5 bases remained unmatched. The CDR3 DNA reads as TGTGCCAGCAGCCCCGGGGACAGGGGGAACGAGCAGTACTTC. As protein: CASSPGDRGNEQYF.

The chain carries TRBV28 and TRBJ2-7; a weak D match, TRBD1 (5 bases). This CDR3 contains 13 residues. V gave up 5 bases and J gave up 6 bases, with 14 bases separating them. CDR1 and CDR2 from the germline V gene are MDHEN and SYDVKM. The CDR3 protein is CASSSRASGEQYF. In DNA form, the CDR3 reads TGTGCCAGCAGTAGCAGGGCGTCAGGCGAGCAGTACTTC.

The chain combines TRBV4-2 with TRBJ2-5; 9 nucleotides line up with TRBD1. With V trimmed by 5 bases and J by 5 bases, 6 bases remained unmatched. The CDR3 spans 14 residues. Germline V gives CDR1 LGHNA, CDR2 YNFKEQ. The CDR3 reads CASSSPGQGETQYF. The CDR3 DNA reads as TGTGCCAGCAGCTCTCCGGGACAGGGCGAGACCCAGTACTTC.

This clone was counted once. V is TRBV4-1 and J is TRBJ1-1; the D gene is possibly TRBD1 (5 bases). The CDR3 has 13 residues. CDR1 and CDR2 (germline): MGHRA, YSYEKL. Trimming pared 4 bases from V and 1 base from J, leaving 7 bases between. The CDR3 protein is CASSRTGNTEAFF. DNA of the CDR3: TGCGCCAGCAGCCGAACAGGGAACACTGAAGCTTTCTTT.

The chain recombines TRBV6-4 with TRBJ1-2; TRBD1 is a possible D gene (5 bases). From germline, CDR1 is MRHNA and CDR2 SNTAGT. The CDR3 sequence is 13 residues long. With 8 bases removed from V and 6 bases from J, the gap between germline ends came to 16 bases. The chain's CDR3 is CASPEAGSDGYTF. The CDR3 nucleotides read TGTGCCAGCCCTGAAGCAGGGTCCGATGGCTACACCTTC.

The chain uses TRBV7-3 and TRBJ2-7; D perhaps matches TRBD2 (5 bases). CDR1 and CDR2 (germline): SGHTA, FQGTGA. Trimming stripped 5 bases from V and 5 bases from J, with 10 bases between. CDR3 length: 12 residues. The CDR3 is CASSAGGNEQYF. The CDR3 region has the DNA TGTGCCAGCAGCGCAGGAGGTAACGAGCAGTACTTC.

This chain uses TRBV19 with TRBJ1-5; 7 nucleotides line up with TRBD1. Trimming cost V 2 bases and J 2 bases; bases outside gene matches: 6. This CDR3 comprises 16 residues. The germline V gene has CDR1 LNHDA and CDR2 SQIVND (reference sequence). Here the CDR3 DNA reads TGTGCCAGTAGTATAAAGGGGGCCGGCCGCAATCAGCCCCAGCATTTT. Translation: CASSIKGAGRNQPQHF.

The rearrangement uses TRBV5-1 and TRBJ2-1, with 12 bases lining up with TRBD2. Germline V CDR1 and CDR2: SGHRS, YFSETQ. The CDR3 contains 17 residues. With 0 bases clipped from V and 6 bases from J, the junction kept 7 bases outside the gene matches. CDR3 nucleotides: TGCGCCAGCAGCTTGGGACTAGCGGGAGTTTTGGGCAATGAGCAGTTCTTC. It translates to CASSLGLAGVLGNEQFF.

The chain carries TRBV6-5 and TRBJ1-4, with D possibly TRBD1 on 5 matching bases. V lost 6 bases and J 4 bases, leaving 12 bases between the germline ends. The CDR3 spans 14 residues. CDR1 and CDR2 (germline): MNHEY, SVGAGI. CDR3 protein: CASSSGTLNEKLFF. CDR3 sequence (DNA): TGTGCCAGCAGCTCCGGGACCCTTAATGAAAAACTGTTTTTT.

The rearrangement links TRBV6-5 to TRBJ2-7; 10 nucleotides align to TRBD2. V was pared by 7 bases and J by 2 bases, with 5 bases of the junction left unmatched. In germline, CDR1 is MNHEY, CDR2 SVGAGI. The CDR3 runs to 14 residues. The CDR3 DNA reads TGTGCCAGCATTGGGACTAGCGCGGCCTACGAGCAGTACTTC. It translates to CASIGTSAAYEQYF.

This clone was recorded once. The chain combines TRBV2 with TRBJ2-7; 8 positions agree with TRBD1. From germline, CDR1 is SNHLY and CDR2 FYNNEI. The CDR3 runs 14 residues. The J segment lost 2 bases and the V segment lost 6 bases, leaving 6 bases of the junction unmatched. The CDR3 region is CASSKTGGTYEQYF. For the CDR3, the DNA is TGTGCCAGCAGCAAAACAGGGGGGACCTACGAGCAGTACTTC.

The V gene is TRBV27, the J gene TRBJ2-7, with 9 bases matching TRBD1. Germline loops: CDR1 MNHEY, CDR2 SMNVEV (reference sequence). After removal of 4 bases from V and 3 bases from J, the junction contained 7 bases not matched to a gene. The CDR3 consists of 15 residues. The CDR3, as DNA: TGTGCCAGCAGTTATCGAGGACAGGGGATCTACGAGCAGTACTTC. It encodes CASSYRGQGIYEQYF.

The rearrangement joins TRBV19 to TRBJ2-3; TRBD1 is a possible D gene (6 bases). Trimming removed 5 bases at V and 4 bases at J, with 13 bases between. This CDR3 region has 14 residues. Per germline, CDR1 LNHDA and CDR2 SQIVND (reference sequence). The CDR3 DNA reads TGTGCCAGTAGTTGGAACAGGGCAGCAGATACGCAGTATTTT. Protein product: CASSWNRAADTQYF.

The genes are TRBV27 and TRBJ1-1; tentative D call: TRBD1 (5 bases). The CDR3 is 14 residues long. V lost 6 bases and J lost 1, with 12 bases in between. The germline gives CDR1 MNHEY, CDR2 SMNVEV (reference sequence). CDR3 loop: CASRRQLSNTEAFF. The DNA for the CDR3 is TGTGCCAGCAGAAGACAGCTATCGAACACTGAAGCTTTCTTT.

The CDR3 here is CASSLGGYSNQPQHF. The CDR3 region has the DNA TGTGCCAGCAGCCTAGGGGGATATAGCAATCAGCCCCAGCATTTT. The chain couples TRBV7-2 to TRBJ1-5, with a possible D match to TRBD1 (6 bases). The germline gives CDR1 SGHTA, CDR2 FQGNSA. The CDR3 is 15 amino acids. V was shortened by 5 bases and J by 0 bases, with 11 bases between the two germline ends.

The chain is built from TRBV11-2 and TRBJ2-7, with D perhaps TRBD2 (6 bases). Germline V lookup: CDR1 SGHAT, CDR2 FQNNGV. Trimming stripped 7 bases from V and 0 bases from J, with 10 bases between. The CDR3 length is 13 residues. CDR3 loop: CASNWTNSYEQYF. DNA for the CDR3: TGTGCCAGCAATTGGACTAACTCCTACGAGCAGTACTTC.

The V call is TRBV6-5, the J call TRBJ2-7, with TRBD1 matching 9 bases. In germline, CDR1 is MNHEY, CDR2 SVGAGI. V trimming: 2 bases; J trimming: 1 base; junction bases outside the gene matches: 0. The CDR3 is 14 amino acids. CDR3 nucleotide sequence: TGTGCCAGCAGTTACGACAGGGGGTCCTACGAGCAGTACTTC. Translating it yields CASSYDRGSYEQYF.

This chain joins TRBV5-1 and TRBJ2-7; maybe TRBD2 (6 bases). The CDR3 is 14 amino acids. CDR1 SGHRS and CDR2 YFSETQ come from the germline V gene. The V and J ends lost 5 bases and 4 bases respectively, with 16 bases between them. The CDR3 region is CASREWGSGYEQYF. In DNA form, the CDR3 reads TGCGCCAGCAGGGAGTGGGGGAGCGGGTACGAGCAGTACTTC. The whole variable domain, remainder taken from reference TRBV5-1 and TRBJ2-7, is KAGVTQTPRYLIKTRGQQVTLSCSPISGHRSVSWYQQTPGQGLQFLFEYFSETQRNKGNFPGRFSGRQFSNSRSEMNVSTLELGDSALYLCASREWGSGYEQYFGPGTRLTVT.

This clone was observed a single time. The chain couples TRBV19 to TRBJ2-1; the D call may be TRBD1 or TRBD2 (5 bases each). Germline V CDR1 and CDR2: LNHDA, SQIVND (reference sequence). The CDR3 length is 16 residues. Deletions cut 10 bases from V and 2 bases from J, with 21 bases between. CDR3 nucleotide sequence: TGTGCCACCCAGTCTCTCCGGGACGGTACCTACAATGAGCAGTTCTTC. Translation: CATQSLRDGTYNEQFF. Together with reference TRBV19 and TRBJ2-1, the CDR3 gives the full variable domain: DGGITQSPKYLFRKEGQNVTLSCEQNLNHDAMYWYRQDPGQGLRLIYYSQIVNDFQKGDIAEGYSVSREKKESFPLTVTSAQKNPTAFYLCATQSLRDGTYNEQFFGPGTRLTVL.

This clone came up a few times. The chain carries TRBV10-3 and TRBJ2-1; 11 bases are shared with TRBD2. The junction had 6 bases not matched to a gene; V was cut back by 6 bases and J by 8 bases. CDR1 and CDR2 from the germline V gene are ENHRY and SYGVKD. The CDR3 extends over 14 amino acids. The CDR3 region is CAISGGLAVDEQFF. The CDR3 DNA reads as TGTGCCATCAGCGGGGGACTAGCGGTAGATGAGCAGTTCTTC.